These T cell receptor beta chains were read from a single sample in a study of blood T cell repertoires in COVID-19. Sequencing used immunoSEQ multiplex PCR; TCRdb keeps in-frame clones, though not all of them. Seen here are under 250,000 clones, roughly 84% observed once, and the top ten hold over 1.5%. Specimen: peripheral blood. These receptors came from a woman between 40 and 50 years old who had recovered from COVID-19. CDR3s leave out the opening cysteine and the closing phenylalanine or tryptophan. Fields, in order: V gene, clone size, J gene, CDR3 protein. Part of the rows lack a size; the others show once, few, many or a class for expanded clones.

>TRBV5-1|once|TRBJ2-1
ASSLVAGGHNEQF
>TRBV19|NA|TRBJ1-6
ASADRGNSPLH
>TRBV6-1|few|TRBJ2-2
ASSEVRTGELF
>TRBV20-1|NA|TRBJ1-2
SASQGAEGGYT
>TRBV4-2|NA|TRBJ1-1
ASSPGTIGTEAF
>TRBV11-2|NA|TRBJ1-3
ATRGRSGNTIY
>TRBV11-3|NA|TRBJ2-5
ASSLSGGARDETQY
>TRBV5-1|NA|TRBJ2-1
ASSPPQGRSYNEQF
>TRBV5-1|NA|TRBJ2-1
ASRTDSYNEQF
>TRBV7-9|NA|TRBJ2-7
ASSFSRKGQGSYEQY
>TRBV2|NA|TRBJ1-2
ARRLERPTVGYT
>TRBV4-1|NA|TRBJ2-1
ASSQGRQGSYNEQF
>TRBV2|NA|TRBJ2-7
ASSEEDRGPYEQY
>TRBV10-3|NA|TRBJ1-2
AISGLRTGNHYGYT
>TRBV7-9|NA|TRBJ2-1
ASSPRLVPSYNEQF
>TRBV2|NA|TRBJ2-7
ASAGLLDEQY
>TRBV6-1|NA|TRBJ1-6
ASSERVQGNSPLH
>TRBV4-1|NA|TRBJ2-1
ASSQPTESSYNEQF
>TRBV30|NA|TRBJ1-3
AWNGLSGNTIY
>TRBV29-1|once|TRBJ1-1
SVGRDTEAF
>TRBV19|NA|TRBJ1-6
ASSGTGVSPLH
>TRBV2|NA|TRBJ1-1
ASSYPVTGRTEAF
>TRBV5-1|NA|TRBJ2-3
ASSVGTGRFTDTQY
>TRBV9|NA|TRBJ2-3
ASSQGHTDTQY
>TRBV19|once|TRBJ2-5
ASSMQGAETQY
>TRBV6-5|NA|TRBJ1-1
ASSLEEGTEAF
>TRBV24-1|NA|TRBJ2-3
ATGKGQGTDTQY
>TRBV11-3|NA|TRBJ2-4
ASSLEWDRGAKNIQY
>TRBV19|NA|TRBJ1-6
ASSIREGSPLH
>TRBV28|NA|TRBJ1-5
ASRPSQGQNQPQH
>TRBV29-1|NA|TRBJ1-1
SVEDSGTSTEAF
>TRBV7-3|NA|TRBJ2-2
ASSLLGPGELF
>TRBV6-6|NA|TRBJ2-1
ASSYSGDPSYNEQF
>TRBV7-8|NA|TRBJ2-7
ASSSVGGYEQY
>TRBV5-1|NA|TRBJ2-1
ATKTSGGWSEQF
>TRBV28|NA|TRBJ1-5
ASKDRGWGQPQH
>TRBV27|NA|TRBJ1-1
ASRSYTEAF
>TRBV7-9|NA|TRBJ2-1
ASSPGGGNEQF
>TRBV30|NA|TRBJ1-4
AFGQGAKKLF
>TRBV10-3|NA|TRBJ2-3
AISVAVGAGHGTDTQY
>TRBV5-1|NA|TRBJ1-5
ASSFGQGNQPQH
>TRBV18|NA|TRBJ2-7
ASSPPGRHSYEQY
>TRBV5-4|NA|TRBJ1-2
ASSTNEGARVYGYT
>TRBV28|NA|TRBJ2-1
ASSSRDRLF
>TRBV6-5|once|TRBJ1-3
ASREGWTGNTIY
>TRBV28|NA|TRBJ1-6
ASTGSYNSPLH
>TRBV6-5|NA|TRBJ1-6
ASSYSRGGYNSPLH
>TRBV28|NA|TRBJ1-2
ASSSGGPNYGYT
>TRBV5-1|NA|TRBJ1-1
ASTEEGNTEAF
>TRBV3-1/TRBV3-2|NA|TRBJ1-1
ASSQDHEGAEAF
>TRBV13|NA|TRBJ2-7
ASSFSHEQY
>TRBV28|NA|TRBJ1-2
ASSLWKQGEHGYT
>TRBV19|once|TRBJ1-2
ASSLTGPNYGYT
>TRBV5-1|NA|TRBJ2-3
ASSLGQGRADTQY
>TRBV28|NA|TRBJ1-6
ASSLGDRGFSPLH